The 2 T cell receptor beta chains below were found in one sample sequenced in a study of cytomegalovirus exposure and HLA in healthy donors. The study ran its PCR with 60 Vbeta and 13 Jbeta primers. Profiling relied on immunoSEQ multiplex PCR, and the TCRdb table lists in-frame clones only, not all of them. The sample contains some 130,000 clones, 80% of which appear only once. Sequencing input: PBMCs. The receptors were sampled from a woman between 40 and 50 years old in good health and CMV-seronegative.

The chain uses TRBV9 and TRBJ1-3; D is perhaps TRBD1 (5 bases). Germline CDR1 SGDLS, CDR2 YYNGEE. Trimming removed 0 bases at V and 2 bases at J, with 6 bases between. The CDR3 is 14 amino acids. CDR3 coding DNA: TGTGCCAGCAGCGTAGGGACACCTGGAAACACCATATATTTT. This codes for CASSVGTPGNTIYF. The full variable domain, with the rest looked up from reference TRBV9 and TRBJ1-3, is DSGVTQTPKHLITATGQRVTLRCSPRSGDLSVYWYQQSLDQGLQFLIQYYNGEERAKGNILERFSAQQFPDLHSELNLSSLELGDSALYFCASSVGTPGNTIYFGEGSWLTVV.

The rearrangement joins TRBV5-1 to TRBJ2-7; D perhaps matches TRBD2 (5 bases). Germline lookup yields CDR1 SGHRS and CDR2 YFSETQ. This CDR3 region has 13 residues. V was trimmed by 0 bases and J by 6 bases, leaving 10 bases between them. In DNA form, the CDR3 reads TGCGCCAGCAGCTTGGGGCAGAGGGTCGAGCAGTACTTC. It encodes CASSLGQRVEQYF.